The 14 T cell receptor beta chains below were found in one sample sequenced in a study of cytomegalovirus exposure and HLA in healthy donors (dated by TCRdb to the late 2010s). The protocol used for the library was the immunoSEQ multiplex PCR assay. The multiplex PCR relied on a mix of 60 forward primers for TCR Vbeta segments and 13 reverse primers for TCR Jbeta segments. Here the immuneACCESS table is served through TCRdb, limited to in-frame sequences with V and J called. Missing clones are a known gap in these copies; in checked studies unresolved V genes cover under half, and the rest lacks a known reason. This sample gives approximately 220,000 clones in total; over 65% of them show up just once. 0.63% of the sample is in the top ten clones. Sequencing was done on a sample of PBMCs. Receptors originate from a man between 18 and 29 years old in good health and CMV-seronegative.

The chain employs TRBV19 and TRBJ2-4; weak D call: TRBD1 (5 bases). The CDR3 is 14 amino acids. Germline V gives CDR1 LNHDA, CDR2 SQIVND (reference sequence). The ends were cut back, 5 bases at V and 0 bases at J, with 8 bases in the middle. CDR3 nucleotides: TGTGCCAGTAGTTTGCAGGGAGCCAAAAACATTCAGTACTTC. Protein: CASSLQGAKNIQYF.

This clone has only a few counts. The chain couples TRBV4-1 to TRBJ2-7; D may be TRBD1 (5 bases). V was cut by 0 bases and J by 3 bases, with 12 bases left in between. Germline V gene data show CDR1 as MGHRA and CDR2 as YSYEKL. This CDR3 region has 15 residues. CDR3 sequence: CASSQDRSGNYEQYF. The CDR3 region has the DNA TGCGCCAGCAGCCAAGACAGGTCAGGGAACTACGAGCAGTACTTC.

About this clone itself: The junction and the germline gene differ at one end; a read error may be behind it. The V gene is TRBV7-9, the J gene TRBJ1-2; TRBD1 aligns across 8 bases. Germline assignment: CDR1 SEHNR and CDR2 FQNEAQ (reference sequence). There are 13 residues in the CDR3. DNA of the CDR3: TGTTCCAGCAGCTACAGCCGGGACAGGGGCTACACCTTC. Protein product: CSSSYSRDRGYTF.

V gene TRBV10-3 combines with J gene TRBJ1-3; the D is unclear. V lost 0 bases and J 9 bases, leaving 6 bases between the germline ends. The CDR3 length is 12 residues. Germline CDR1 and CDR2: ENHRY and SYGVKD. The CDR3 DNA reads TGTGCCATCAGTGAGTCCGGAGGCACCATATATTTT. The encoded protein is CAISESGGTIYF.

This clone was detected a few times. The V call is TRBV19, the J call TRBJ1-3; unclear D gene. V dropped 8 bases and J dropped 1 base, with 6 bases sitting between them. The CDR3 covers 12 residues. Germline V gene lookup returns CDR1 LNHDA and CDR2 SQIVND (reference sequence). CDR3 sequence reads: CASESSGNTIYF. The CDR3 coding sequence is TGTGCCAGTGAGTCGTCTGGAAACACCATATATTTT.

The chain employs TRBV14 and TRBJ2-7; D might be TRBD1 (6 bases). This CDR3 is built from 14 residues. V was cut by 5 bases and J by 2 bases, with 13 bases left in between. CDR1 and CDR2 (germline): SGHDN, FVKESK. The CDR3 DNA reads TGTGCCAGCAGCACTCGGACAGAGCCCTACGAGCAGTACTTC. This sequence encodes CASSTRTEPYEQYF.

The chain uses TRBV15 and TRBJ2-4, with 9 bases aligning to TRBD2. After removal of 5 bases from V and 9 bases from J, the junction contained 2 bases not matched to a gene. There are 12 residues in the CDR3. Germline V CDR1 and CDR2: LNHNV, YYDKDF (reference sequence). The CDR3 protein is CATSPREGIQYF. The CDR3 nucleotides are TGTGCCACCAGCCCGCGGGAGGGCATTCAGTACTTC.

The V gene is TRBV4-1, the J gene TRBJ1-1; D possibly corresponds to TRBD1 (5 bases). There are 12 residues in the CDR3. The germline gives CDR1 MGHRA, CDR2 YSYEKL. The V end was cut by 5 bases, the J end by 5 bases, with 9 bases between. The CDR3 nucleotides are TGCGCCAGCAGCTGGGGGGGAACTGAAGCTTTCTTT. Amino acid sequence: CASSWGGTEAFF.

In nucleotides, the CDR3 is TGTGCCAGCAGCCCCGTAGCACGGGGGGAGACCCAGTACTTC. It yields the protein CASSPVARGETQYF. The chain joins TRBV7-9 to TRBJ2-5; D is perhaps TRBD2 (6 bases). CDR1 is SEHNR and CDR2 is FQNEAQ in the germline V gene (reference sequence). The CDR3 loop spans 14 amino acids. The V end lost 5 bases, the J end lost 5 bases, and 15 bases lay between the germline ends.

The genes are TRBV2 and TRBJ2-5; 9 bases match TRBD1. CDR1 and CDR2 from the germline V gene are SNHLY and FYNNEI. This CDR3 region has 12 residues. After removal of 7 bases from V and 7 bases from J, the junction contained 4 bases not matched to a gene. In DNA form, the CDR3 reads TGTGCCAGCAACCGACAGGGGGTGACCCAGTACTTC. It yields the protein CASNRQGVTQYF. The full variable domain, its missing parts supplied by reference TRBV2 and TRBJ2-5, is EPEVTQTPSHQVTQMGQEVILRCVPISNHLYFYWYRQILGQKVEFLVSFYNNEISEKSEIFDDQFSVERPDGSNFTLKIRSTKLEDSAMYFCASNRQGVTQYFGPGTRLLVL.

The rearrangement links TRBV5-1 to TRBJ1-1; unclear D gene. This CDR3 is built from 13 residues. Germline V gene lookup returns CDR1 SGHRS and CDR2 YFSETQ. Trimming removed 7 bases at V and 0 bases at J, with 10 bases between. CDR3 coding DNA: TGCGCCAGCCGCCCAACTATGAACACTGAAGCTTTCTTT. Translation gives CASRPTMNTEAFF.

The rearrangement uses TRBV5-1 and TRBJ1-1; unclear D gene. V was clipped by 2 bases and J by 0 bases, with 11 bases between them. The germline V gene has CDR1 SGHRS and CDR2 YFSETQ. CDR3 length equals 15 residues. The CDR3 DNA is TGCGCCAGCAGCTTAGTTCTCAGTCTGAACACTGAAGCTTTCTTT. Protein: CASSLVLSLNTEAFF.

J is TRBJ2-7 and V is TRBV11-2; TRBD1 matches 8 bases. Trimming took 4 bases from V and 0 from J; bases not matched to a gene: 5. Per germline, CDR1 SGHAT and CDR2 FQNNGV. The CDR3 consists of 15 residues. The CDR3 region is CASSYRQGFSYEQYF. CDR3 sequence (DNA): TGTGCCAGCAGCTACAGACAGGGGTTCTCCTACGAGCAGTACTTC.

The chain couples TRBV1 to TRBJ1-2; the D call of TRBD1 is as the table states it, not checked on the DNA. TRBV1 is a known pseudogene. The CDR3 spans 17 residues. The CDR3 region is CTSSQADWDRGGKGYTF. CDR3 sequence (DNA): TGCACCAGCAGCCAAGCCGACTGGGACAGGGGAGGAAAGGGCTACACCTTC.